This T cell receptor beta chain stems from a study of cytomegalovirus exposure and HLA in healthy donors. Whole-study results and caveats: Among the sequence variants, a highly shared cluster was likely an artifact of sequencing. Reported results showed that the classifier diagnosed cytomegalovirus status with high specificity and sensitivity.

This clone showed up just a few times. The target antigen is unknown. PCR was performed using 60 Vbeta and 13 Jbeta primers. The table came from immunoSEQ multiplex PCR; TCRdb's copy has only in-frame clones and leaves some out. In the table there are roughly 190,000 clones, about 85% of which are singletons. The sequencing input was PBMCs. The clonotype originates from a woman between 45 and 65 years old in good health and CMV-seropositive.

The CDR3 nucleotides are TGTGCTAGTGGTGGACAGTATAGCAATCAGCCCCAGCATTTT. Its protein is CASGGQYSNQPQHF. The chain couples TRBV12-5 to TRBJ1-5; D possibly corresponds to TRBD1 (6 bases). Trimming took off 5 bases at V and 0 bases at J, with 8 bases between the two ends. The V gene's germline CDR1 is LGHNT and CDR2 FRNRAP. CDR3 length equals 14 residues.